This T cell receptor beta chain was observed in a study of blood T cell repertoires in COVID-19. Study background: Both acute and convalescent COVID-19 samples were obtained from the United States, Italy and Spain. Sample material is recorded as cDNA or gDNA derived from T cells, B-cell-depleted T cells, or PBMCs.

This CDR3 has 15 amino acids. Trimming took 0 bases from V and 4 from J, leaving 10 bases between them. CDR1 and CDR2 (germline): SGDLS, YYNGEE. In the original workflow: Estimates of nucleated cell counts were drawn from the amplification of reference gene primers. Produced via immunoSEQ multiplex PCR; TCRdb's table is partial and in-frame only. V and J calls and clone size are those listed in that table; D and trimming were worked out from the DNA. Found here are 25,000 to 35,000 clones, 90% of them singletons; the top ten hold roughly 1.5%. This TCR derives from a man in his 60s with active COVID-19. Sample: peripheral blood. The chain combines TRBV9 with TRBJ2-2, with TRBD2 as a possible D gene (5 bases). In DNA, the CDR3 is TGTGCCAGCAGCGTAGGAGGGTTGGGCACCGGGGAGCTGTTTTTT. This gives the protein CASSVGGLGTGELFF.